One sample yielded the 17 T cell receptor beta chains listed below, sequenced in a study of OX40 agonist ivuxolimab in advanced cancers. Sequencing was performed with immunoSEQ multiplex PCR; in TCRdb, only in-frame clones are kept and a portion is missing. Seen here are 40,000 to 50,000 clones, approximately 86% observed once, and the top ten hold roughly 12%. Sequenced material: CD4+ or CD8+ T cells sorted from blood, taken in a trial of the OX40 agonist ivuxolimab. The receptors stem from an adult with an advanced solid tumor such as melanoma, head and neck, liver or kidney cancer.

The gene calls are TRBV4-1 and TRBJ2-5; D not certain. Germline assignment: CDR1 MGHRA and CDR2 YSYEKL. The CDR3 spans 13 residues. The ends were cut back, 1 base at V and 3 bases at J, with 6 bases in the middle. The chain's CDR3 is CASSQGHKETQYF. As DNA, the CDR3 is TGCGCCAGCAGCCAAGGACACAAAGAGACCCAGTACTTC.

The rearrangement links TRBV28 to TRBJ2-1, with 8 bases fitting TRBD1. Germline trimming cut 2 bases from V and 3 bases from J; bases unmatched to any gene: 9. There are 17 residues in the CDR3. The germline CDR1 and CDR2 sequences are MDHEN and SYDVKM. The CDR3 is CASSLGQGGRYYNEQFF. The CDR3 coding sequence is TGTGCCAGCAGTTTAGGACAGGGCGGGCGCTACTACAATGAGCAGTTCTTC.

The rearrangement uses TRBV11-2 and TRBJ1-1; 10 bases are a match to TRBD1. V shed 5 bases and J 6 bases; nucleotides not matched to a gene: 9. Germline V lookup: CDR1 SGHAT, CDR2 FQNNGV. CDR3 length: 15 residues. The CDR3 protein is CASSTSPDRGPEAFF. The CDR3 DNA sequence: TGTGCCAGCAGCACGAGCCCCGACAGGGGGCCTGAAGCTTTCTTT.

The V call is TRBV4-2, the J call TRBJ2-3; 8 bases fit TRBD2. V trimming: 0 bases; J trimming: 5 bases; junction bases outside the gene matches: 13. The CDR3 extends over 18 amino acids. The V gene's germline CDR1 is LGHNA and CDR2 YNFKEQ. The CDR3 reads CASSQDRGGGFSVDTQYF. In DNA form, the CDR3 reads TGTGCCAGCAGCCAAGACCGGGGGGGCGGGTTTTCTGTAGATACGCAGTATTTT.

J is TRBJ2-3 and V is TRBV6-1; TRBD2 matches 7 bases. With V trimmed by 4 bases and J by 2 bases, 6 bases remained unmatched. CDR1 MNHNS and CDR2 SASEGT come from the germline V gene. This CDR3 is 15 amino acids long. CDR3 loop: CASSGLLADTDTQYF. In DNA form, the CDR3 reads TGTGCCAGCAGTGGTCTGCTAGCGGACACAGATACGCAGTATTTT.

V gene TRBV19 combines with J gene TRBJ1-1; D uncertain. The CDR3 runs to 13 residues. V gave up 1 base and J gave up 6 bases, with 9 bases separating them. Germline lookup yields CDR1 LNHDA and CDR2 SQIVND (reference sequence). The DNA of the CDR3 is TGTGCCAGTAGTATAGTTGGAGGCGCTGAAGCTTTCTTT. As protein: CASSIVGGAEAFF.

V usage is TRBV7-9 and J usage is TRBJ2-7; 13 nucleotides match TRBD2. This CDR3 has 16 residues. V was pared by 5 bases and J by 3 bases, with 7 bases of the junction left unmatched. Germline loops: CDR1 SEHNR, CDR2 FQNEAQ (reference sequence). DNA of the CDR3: TGTGCCAGCAGCCCTGGACTAGCGGGGGCATTCTACGAGCAGTACTTC. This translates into CASSPGLAGAFYEQYF.

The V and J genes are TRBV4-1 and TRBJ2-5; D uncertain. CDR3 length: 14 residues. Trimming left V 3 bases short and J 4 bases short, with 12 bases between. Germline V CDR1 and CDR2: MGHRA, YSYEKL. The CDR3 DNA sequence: TGCGCCAGCAGCCATCAAACCCCCGGAGAGACCCAGTACTTC. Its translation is CASSHQTPGETQYF.

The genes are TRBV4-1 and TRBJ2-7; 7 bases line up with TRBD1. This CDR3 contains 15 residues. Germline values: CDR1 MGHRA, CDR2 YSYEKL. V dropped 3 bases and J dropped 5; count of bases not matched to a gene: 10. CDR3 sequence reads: CASSHRLTGNNEQYF. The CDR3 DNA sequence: TGCGCCAGCAGCCACCGATTGACAGGGAACAACGAGCAGTACTTC.

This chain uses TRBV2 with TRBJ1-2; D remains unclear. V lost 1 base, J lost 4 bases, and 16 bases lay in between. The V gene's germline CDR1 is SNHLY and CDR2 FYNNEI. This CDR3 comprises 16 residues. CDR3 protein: CASSEGRTPLPYGYTF. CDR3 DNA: TGTGCCAGCAGTGAAGGCCGGACCCCCCTTCCCTATGGCTACACCTTC. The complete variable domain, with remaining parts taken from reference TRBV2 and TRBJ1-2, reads EPEVTQTPSHQVTQMGQEVILRCVPISNHLYFYWYRQILGQKVEFLVSFYNNEISEKSEIFDDQFSVERPDGSNFTLKIRSTKLEDSAMYFCASSEGRTPLPYGYTFGSGTRLTVV.

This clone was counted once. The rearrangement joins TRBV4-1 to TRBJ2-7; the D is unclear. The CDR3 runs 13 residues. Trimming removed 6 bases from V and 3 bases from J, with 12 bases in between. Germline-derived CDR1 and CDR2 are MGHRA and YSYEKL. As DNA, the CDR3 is TGCGCCAGCAGTGAGATAGGGCGCTACGAGCAGTACTTC. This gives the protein CASSEIGRYEQYF.

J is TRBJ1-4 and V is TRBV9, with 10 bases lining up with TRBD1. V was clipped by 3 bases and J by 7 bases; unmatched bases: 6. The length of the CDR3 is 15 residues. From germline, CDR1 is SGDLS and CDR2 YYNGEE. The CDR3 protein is CASSEIGTGVEKLFF. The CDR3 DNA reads TGTGCCAGCAGCGAGATCGGGACAGGGGTTGAAAAACTGTTTTTT. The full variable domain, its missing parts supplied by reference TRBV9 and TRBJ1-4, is DSGVTQTPKHLITATGQRVTLRCSPRSGDLSVYWYQQSLDQGLQFLIQYYNGEERAKGNILERFSAQQFPDLHSELNLSSLELGDSALYFCASSEIGTGVEKLFFGSGTQLSVL.

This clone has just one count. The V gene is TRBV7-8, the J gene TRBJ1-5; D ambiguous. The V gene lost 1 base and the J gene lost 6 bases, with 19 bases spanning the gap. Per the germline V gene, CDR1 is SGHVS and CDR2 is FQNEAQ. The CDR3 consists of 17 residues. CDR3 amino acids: CASSLGIGWNKGQPQHF. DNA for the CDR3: TGTGCCAGCAGCTTAGGAATAGGGTGGAACAAAGGTCAGCCCCAGCATTTT.

The CDR3 DNA is TGTGCCAGCAAAGGGATCGGCTACACCTTC. Its translation is CASKGIGYTF. The chain carries TRBV2 and TRBJ1-2; no clear D. Trimming removed 7 bases from V and 8 bases from J, with 8 bases in between. The germline gives CDR1 SNHLY, CDR2 FYNNEI. This CDR3 contains 10 residues. Variable domain in full (rest from reference TRBV2 and TRBJ1-2): EPEVTQTPSHQVTQMGQEVILRCVPISNHLYFYWYRQILGQKVEFLVSFYNNEISEKSEIFDDQFSVERPDGSNFTLKIRSTKLEDSAMYFCASKGIGYTFGSGTRLTVV.

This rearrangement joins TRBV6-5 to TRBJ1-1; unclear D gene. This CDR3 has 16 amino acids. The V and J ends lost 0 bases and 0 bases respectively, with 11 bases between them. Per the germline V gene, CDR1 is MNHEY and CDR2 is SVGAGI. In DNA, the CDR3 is TGTGCCAGCAGTTACTCCACCGACACGTTGAACACTGAAGCTTTCTTT. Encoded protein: CASSYSTDTLNTEAFF.

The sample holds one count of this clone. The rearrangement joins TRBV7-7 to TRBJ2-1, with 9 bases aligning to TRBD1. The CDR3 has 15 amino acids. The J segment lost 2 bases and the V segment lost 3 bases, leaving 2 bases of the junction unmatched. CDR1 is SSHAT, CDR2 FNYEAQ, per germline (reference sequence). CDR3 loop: CASSLGQGPYNEQFF. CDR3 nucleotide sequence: TGTGCCAGCAGCTTGGGACAGGGACCCTACAATGAGCAGTTCTTC.

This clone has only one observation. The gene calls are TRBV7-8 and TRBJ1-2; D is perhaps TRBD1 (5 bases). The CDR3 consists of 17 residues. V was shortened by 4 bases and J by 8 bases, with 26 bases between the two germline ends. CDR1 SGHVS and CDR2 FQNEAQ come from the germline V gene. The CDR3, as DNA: TGTGCCAGCAGCTCCCAACCCTACGACGGGGGGAAAGGAGGCTACACCTTC. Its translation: CASSSQPYDGGKGGYTF.